The rows below give T cell receptor beta chains drawn from one sample of a study of vaccination effects on CD4 cells after COVID-19. No antigens are known for them. TCRdb's copy holds only in-frame clones and misses some; the assay was immunoSEQ multiplex PCR. The repertoire holds around 79,000 clones, with 74% as singletons. This specimen consisted of CD4+ T cells from PBMCs cultured with HCoV-229E spike peptides, obtained before COVID-19 vaccination. These receptor sequences come from a human donor who received a COVID-19 vaccine. The CDR3 runs from the conserved cysteine through the conserved F or W. A D gene is named only where the DNA matches it firmly. The size entry is marked missing in some rows and otherwise reads once, few, many or a size class.

>NA|TRBJ2-1|TRBV12-3/TRBV12-4|NA
CASSTPTANEQFF
TGTGCCAGCAGTACCCCGACAGCCAATGAGCAGTTCTTC
>NA|TRBJ2-3|TRBV3-1/TRBV3-2|NA
CASSQDSAGPGGYF
TGTGCCAGCAGCCAAGATTCGGCGGGACCTGGGGGGTATTTT
>NA|TRBJ2-5|TRBV7-2|NA
CASSLGGGKETQYF
TGTGCCAGCAGCTTAGGAGGGGGAAAAGAGACCCAGTACTTC
>NA|TRBJ2-3|TRBV3-1/TRBV3-2|TRBD2
CASSLAGASTDTQYF
TGTGCCAGCAGCCTCGCGGGAGCTAGCACAGATACGCAGTATTTT
>NA|TRBJ2-3|TRBV18|NA
CASSPPNTDTQYF
TGTGCCAGCTCACCACCGAACACAGATACGCAGTATTTT
>NA|TRBJ2-3|TRBV5-1|NA
CASSASTWDTQYF
TGCGCCAGCAGCGCCTCCACGTGGGATACGCAGTATTTT
>NA|TRBJ2-1|TRBV6-5|NA
CASDPWAREEQFF
TGTGCCAGCGACCCGTGGGCCCGCGAGGAGCAGTTCTTC
>NA|TRBJ1-1|TRBV6-6|NA
CASSGTEAFF
TGTGCCAGCAGTGGTACAGAAGCTTTCTTT
>few|TRBJ2-1|TRBV5-4|NA
CASSLDTGTYNEQFF
TGTGCCAGCAGCTTGGATACTGGGACCTACAATGAGCAGTTCTTC
>few|TRBJ2-3|TRBV5-5|NA
CASSSSVLTDTQYF
TGTGCCAGCAGCTCCAGTGTCCTCACAGATACGCAGTATTTT
>NA|TRBJ1-1|TRBV18|TRBD1
CASSLDRGTEAFF
TGTGCCAGCTCACTGGACAGGGGCACTGAAGCTTTCTTT
>few|TRBJ2-2|TRBV5-1|TRBD1
CASRRTGSITNTGELFF
TGCGCCAGCAGACGGACAGGGTCGATAACGAACACCGGGGAGCTGTTTTTT
>NA|TRBJ1-2|TRBV5-1|NA
CASSLGTETYGYTF
TGCGCCAGCAGCTTGGGGACAGAAACCTATGGCTACACCTTC
>few|TRBJ2-2|TRBV10-1|TRBD1
CASSVGTGVNTGELFF
TGCGCCAGCAGTGTAGGGACAGGGGTTAACACCGGGGAGCTGTTTTTT
>NA|TRBJ2-3|TRBV6-2/TRBV6-3|TRBD2
CASSYGTSGGSVTDTQYF
TGTGCCAGCAGTTATGGGACTAGCGGGGGCAGCGTCACAGATACGCAGTATTTT
>NA|TRBJ2-5|TRBV5-1|NA
CASSLGASGTQETQYF
TGCGCCAGCAGCTTGGGGGCCTCCGGGACACAAGAGACCCAGTACTTC
>NA|TRBJ1-2|TRBV24-1|NA
CATSDLGGYGYTF
TGTGCCACCAGTGATTTGGGGGGATATGGCTACACCTTC
>NA|TRBJ2-5|TRBV5-1|TRBD1
CASSLGQGAETQYF
TGCGCCAGCAGCTTGGGGCAGGGGGCCGAGACCCAGTACTTC
>NA|TRBJ2-1|TRBV11-3|TRBD1
CASRGTVSPKVEQFF
TGTGCCAGCAGAGGGACAGTTAGCCCTAAGGTTGAGCAGTTCTTC
>NA|TRBJ1-1|TRBV10-2|NA
CACQGPSTEAFF
TGCGCCTGTCAGGGCCCCAGCACTGAAGCTTTCTTT
>NA|TRBJ1-6|TRBV18|TRBD1
CASSQGAPDNSPLHF
TGTGCCAGCTCACAGGGGGCCCCGGATAATTCACCCCTCCACTTT
>NA|TRBJ1-1|TRBV29-1|NA
CSVDVRASWAQPMNTEAFF
TGCAGCGTTGATGTCAGGGCCAGTTGGGCACAACCCATGAACACTGAAGCTTTCTTT
>NA|TRBJ2-5|TRBV18|NA
CASSPQTVGETQYF
TGTGCCAGCTCACCACAGACAGTAGGGGAGACCCAGTACTTC
>NA|TRBJ1-1|TRBV7-9|NA
CASSPGPNEAFF
TGTGCCAGCAGCCCAGGACCGAATGAAGCTTTCTTT
>NA|TRBJ2-5|TRBV28|TRBD1
CASSLRDRVGETQYF
TGTGCCAGCAGTCTCCGGGACAGGGTCGGAGAGACCCAGTACTTC
>NA|TRBJ2-3|TRBV4-3|NA
CASSQEGMDTQYF
TGCGCCAGCAGCCAAGAGGGAATGGATACGCAGTATTTT
>few|TRBJ1-2|TRBV7-3|TRBD1
CASSTTGRDGYTF
TGTGCCAGCAGCACGACAGGGAGGGATGGCTACACCTTC
>NA|TRBJ1-3|TRBV5-1|NA
CASTLQALGISGNTIYF
TGCGCCAGCACCTTACAGGCGCTTGGGATCTCTGGAAACACCATATATTTT
>NA|TRBJ2-5|TRBV5-4|TRBD1
CASSKGQESQETQYF
TGTGCCAGCAGCAAAGGACAGGAAAGCCAAGAGACCCAGTACTTC
>NA|TRBJ1-5|TRBV28|NA
CASHRSGKYSNQPQHF
TGTGCCAGCCACCGTTCGGGGAAATATAGCAATCAGCCCCAGCATTTT
>NA|TRBJ1-2|TRBV27|NA
CASSLSEELGYTF
TGTGCCAGCAGTTTATCAGAGGAGCTCGGCTACACCTTC
>once|TRBJ2-5|TRBV19|NA
CASSEHRDPETQYF
TGTGCCAGTAGTGAACACAGGGACCCAGAGACCCAGTACTTC
>NA|TRBJ2-2|TRBV27|TRBD1
CASRKDRANTGELFF
TGTGCCAGCAGGAAGGACAGGGCGAACACCGGGGAGCTGTTTTTT
>NA|TRBJ2-3|TRBV2|NA
CASSPRLSTDTQYF
TGTGCCAGCAGTCCCCGCCTAAGCACAGATACGCAGTATTTT
>NA|TRBJ1-1|TRBV12-3/TRBV12-4|NA
CASRIRNTEAFF
TGTGCCAGCAGAATAAGGAACACTGAAGCTTTCTTT